The rows below give T cell receptor beta chains drawn from one sample of a study of blood T cell repertoires in COVID-19. Method: immunoSEQ multiplex PCR; TCRdb's copy keeps in-frame clones and lacks some. The sample carries about 270,000 clones, approximately 89% recorded once. Sequences were obtained from PBMCs or T cells enriched from blood (not recorded which). Receptors originate from a woman under 30 who had recovered from COVID-19. Each CDR3 is given with its conserved first and last residue. D genes are given only for firm matches. Where a row states a size, it is once, few, many or the class of an expanded clone; other rows omit it.

TRBJ2-2 | TRBV28 | . | . | CASTSWGGRTGELFF | TGTGCCAGCACCTCATGGGGGGGGCGCACCGGGGAGCTGTTTTTT
TRBJ1-4 | TRBV28 | . | TRBD1 | CASRPRGTGTNEKLFF | TGTGCCAGCAGGCCCAGGGGGACGGGGACTAATGAAAAACTGTTTTTT
TRBJ1-2 | TRBV30 | . | . | CAWSSGRVGGYTF | TGTGCCTGGAGTAGTGGCAGGGTAGGCGGCTACACCTTC
TRBJ1-4 | TRBV28 | . | TRBD1 | CASRPRTGHREKLFF | TGTGCCAGCAGGCCGCGGACAGGGCATCGTGAAAAACTGTTTTTT
TRBJ1-2 | TRBV5-8 | . | . | CASSLGGANYGYTF | TGTGCCAGCAGCTTGGGGGGAGCTAACTATGGCTACACCTTC
TRBJ2-7 | TRBV4-1 | . | . | CASSQRTDTMHWSLEQYF | TGCGCCAGCAGCCAAAGGACAGACACGATGCATTGGTCGCTCGAGCAGTACTTC
TRBJ2-5 | TRBV11-2 | . | TRBD1 | CASSSIGGVETQYF | TGTGCCAGCAGCTCCATAGGGGGCGTGGAGACCCAGTACTTC
TRBJ2-1 | TRBV6-1 | . | . | CASSDRPYNEQFF | TGTGCCAGCAGTGACAGGCCCTACAATGAGCAGTTCTTC
TRBJ2-6 | TRBV6-2/TRBV6-3 | . | . | CASSYFSSGANVLTF | TGTGCCAGCAGTTATTTCAGCTCTGGGGCCAACGTCCTGACTTTC
TRBJ2-7 | TRBV30 | . | TRBD2 | CAWSVVAGQYEQYF | TGTGCCTGGAGTGTGGTAGCGGGGCAGTACGAGCAGTACTTC
TRBJ2-7 | TRBV3-1/TRBV3-2 | . | TRBD2 | CASSQTAGVREQYF | TGTGCCAGCAGCCAGACAGCGGGAGTGAGGGAGCAGTACTTC
TRBJ2-7 | TRBV5-4 | few | . | CASSGYGTPSSYEQYF | TGTGCCAGCAGCGGCTACGGGACACCCTCCTCCTACGAGCAGTACTTC
TRBJ2-5 | TRBV11-3 | . | . | CASSPQGWETQYF | TGTGCCAGCAGCCCACAGGGTTGGGAGACCCAGTACTTC
TRBJ2-1 | TRBV4-1 | once | TRBD2 | CASRPILAGDNEQFF | TGCGCCAGCAGGCCAATTCTAGCGGGAGACAATGAGCAGTTCTTC
TRBJ2-7 | TRBV3-1/TRBV3-2 | . | . | CASSQDSRSLFF | TGTGCCAGCAGCCAAGATTCTAGAAGCCTCTTCTTC
TRBJ2-4 | TRBV4-3 | . | . | CASSQEVYEAGLAKNIQYF | TGCGCCAGCAGCCAAGAAGTCTACGAGGCGGGTCTAGCCAAAAACATTCAGTACTTC
TRBJ1-1 | TRBV9 | . | . | CASTRGGQMNTEAFF | TGTGCCAGCACCCGGGGGGGGCAAATGAACACTGAAGCTTTCTTT
TRBJ2-1 | TRBV18 | . | TRBD2 | CASSPRLERDSNEQFF | TGTGCCAGCTCACCGCGGTTGGAGCGGGACTCCAATGAGCAGTTCTTC